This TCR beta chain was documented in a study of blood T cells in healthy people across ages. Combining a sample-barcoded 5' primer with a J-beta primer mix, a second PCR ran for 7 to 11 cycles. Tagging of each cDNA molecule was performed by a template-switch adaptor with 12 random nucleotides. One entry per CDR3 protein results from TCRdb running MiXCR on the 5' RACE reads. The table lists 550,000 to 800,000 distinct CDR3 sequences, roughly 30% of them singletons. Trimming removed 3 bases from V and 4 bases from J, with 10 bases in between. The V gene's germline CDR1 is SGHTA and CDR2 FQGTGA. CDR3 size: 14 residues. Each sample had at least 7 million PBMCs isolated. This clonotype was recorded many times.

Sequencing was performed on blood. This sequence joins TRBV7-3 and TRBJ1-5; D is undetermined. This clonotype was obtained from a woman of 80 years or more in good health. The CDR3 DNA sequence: TGTGCCAGCAGCTTTGGACGGTTAAATCAGCCCCAGCATTTT. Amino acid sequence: CASSFGRLNQPQHF. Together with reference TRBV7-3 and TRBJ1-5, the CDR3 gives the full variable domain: GAGVSQTPSNKVTEKGKYVELRCDPISGHTALYWYRQSLGQGPEFLIYFQGTGAADDSGLPNDRFFAVRPEGSVSTLKIQRTERGDSAVYLCASSFGRLNQPQHFGDGTRLSIL.